This entry lists 4 T cell receptor beta chains sequenced from one sample in a study of Tregs in tolerant kidney transplant recipients. Profiling relied on immunoSEQ multiplex PCR, and the TCRdb table lists in-frame clones only, not all of them. The table lists thousands of clones, approximately 46% of them singletons. What these receptors recognize is not known. Sample: CD4+ T cells from blood cultured with allogeneic cells. The origin of the receptors is a human donor in good health.

This clone rates as medium-sized. This chain links TRBV12-2 with TRBJ2-3; the table names TRBD1, a call not compared with the DNA. TRBV12-2 is labeled a pseudogene. This CDR3 contains 11 residues. The CDR3, as DNA: TGTGCAAGTCTCAGGGGCGATCCGCAGTATTTT. As protein: CASLRGDPQYF.

The chain links TRBV7-6 to TRBJ2-3; D ambiguous. CDR3 length equals 13 residues. Trimming removed 3 bases from V and 0 bases from J, with 4 bases in between. Germline assignment: CDR1 SGHVS and CDR2 FNYEAQ. CDR3 protein: CASSFGSTDTQYF. CDR3 in DNA: TGTGCCAGCAGCTTCGGGAGCACAGATACGCAGTATTTT.

The gene calls are TRBV18 and TRBJ2-7, with 8 bases that match TRBD2. The CDR3 totals 13 residues. Trimming cost V 2 bases and J 9 bases; bases outside gene matches: 6. The germline gives CDR1 KGHSH, CDR2 LQKENI. The CDR3 spells CASSPLDRGGQYF. The CDR3 DNA sequence: TGTGCCAGCTCACCATTGGACCGGGGGGGGCAGTACTTC.

The V call is TRBV7-8, the J call TRBJ2-7; D may match TRBD1 or TRBD2 (6 bases each). Trimming stripped 6 bases from V and 4 bases from J, with 16 bases between. This CDR3 spans 14 amino acids. Germline lookup yields CDR1 SGHVS and CDR2 FQNEAQ. The CDR3 protein is CASSKGGLGYEQYF. The CDR3 DNA is TGTGCCAGCAGTAAAGGGGGACTGGGATACGAGCAGTACTTC.